This T cell receptor (beta chain) was identified during a study of blood T cell repertoires in COVID-19 (dated by TCRdb to 2020 to 2022). Broadly, across the study: Samples from collaborators originated in the United States, Italy and Spain and spanned both the acute and convalescent phases of COVID-19. The repertoires were released in a freely available public database intended as a resource for research on the immune response to SARS-CoV-2. Where HLA class I and class II types were available, the types were taken from metadata supplied by the sample provider, not from assay-based typing. The prospective study material was composed of cDNA or gDNA derived from T cells, B-cell-depleted T cells, or PBMCs. The samples were drawn from the first 160 participants of the ongoing ImmuneRACE study and from 1,254 subjects provided by 6 global collaborators. Deeply sampled blood TCRbeta repertoires from subjects exposed to, actively infected with, or recovered from COVID-19 were included in the dataset. Sample metadata almost always included a de-identified subject ID, COVID-19 status, age in years and sex. The paper as a whole reports these results and caveats: Clinical and demographic metadata were provided uncurated, with the amount varying by source and participant.

Remarks on this clone: Its antigen is currently not known. Base qualities were left out, and no much larger clone turns up one base away.

The immunoSEQ Assay, a bias-controlled multiplex PCR, was used to amplify TCRbeta CDR3 regions from genomic DNA. For the original study's pipeline: Within the assay, amplification of reference gene primers was used to estimate how many nucleated cells each sample contained. Sequence reads were collapsed and filtered to measure the absolute abundance of every unique TCRbeta CDR3 rearrangement. For each sample, productive Simpson clonality was calculated as the square root of Simpson's diversity index across productive rearrangements. What TCRdb holds here is the immuneACCESS table cut down to in-frame rearrangements. Part of the clones is not present; checked against another copy, under half of the missing clones reflect an unresolved V gene, and the others are unexplained. V, J and clone size derive from that table, while D and trimming were established from the DNA sequence. Across this sample there are 75,000 to 100,000 clones, with around 87% seen only once. The ten largest clonotypes hold 15% to 19% of the sample.

V trim: 2 bases; J trim: 1 base; unmatched bases: 3. The CDR3 numbers 16 residues from cysteine through phenylalanine. The only DNA kept is the CDR3, 48 bases in frame from the first base. CDR1 and CDR2 were assigned from the germline V gene as MGHRA and YSYEKL. The collaborating institutions used their own protocols to collect whole blood in K2EDTA tubes. Collaborator samples were shipped for TCRbeta analysis as frozen whole blood, isolated PBMCs, or DNA extracted from either sample type. Sequenced sample: peripheral blood. The chain is encoded by TRBV4-1 joined to TRBJ2-1; 9 of the junction bases match TRBD2. The clonotype was recovered from a human donor in a cohort sampled during active COVID-19. At the DNA level, the sequence is TGCGCCAGCAGCCAACGTACTAGCGGGTCCTACAATGAGCAGTTCTTC. Translated, this is CASSQRTSGSYNEQFF.